This TCR beta chain was identified during a study of T-cell reconstitution after alpha-beta-depleted transplantation in children. In this sample, this clonotype turned up many times. Library preparation (for TCRbeta) was performed with unique molecular identifiers. TCRdb used MiXCR to reprocess the PCR reads, holding one entry per CDR3 protein. The profile covers a few hundred thousand distinct CDR3 sequences, with about 12% appearing a single time and around 6.1% taken by the ten largest. The CDR3 runs to 14 residues. Germline CDR1 is SGHRS and CDR2 is YFSETQ. The V end was cut by 9 bases, the J end by 6 bases, with 22 bases between.

The material sequenced was PBMCs from the stem cell graft donor, taken from the stem cell graft. The chain couples TRBV5-1 to TRBJ2-7; D possibly matches TRBD1 or TRBD2 (6 bases each). This sequence originates from a human donor who donated a stem cell graft to a child with combined immunodeficiency. CDR3 coding DNA: TGCGCCACATCTACGGGAACGGGGGCTGGCGAGCAGTACTTC. Translation: CATSTGTGAGEQYF.